The following is a T cell receptor beta chain sequence with its context. The antigen remains unidentified. This sample is part of a study of T cell responses to AZD1222 COVID-19 vaccine. Study-wide background: Second-dose recipients at about 4 or about 12 weeks were treated as one pooled group.

Study outcomes and limitations: Per reports, nearly half of all spike-specific TCRs target regions that are unmutated in variants.

The CDR3 runs to 15 residues. V lost 3 bases and J lost 4, with 15 bases in between. The germline V gene has CDR1 MNHEY and CDR2 SMNVEV (reference sequence). This table comes from immunoSEQ multiplex PCR, and its TCRdb copy is limited to in-frame clones, with some not included. The sample shows around 180,000 clones, roughly 93% of them seen only once. The rearrangement links TRBV27 to TRBJ2-5; the D gene is possibly TRBD1 (6 bases). Sequenced material: peripheral blood, taken on day 0 of AZD1222 vaccination. This clonotype was obtained from an adult in good health. The CDR3 sequence: CASSLERGSRETQYF. The CDR3 DNA follows: TGTGCCAGCAGTTTGGAGAGGGGGAGTCGAGAGACCCAGTACTTC.